This T cell receptor (beta chain) was identified during a study of shared clonotypes between healthy human individuals. TCRdb's copy holds only in-frame clones and misses some; the assay was immunoSEQ multiplex PCR. The sample gives about 450,000 clones, about 76% of which show up once; about 12% is in the top ten. This CDR3 has 13 residues. V was pared by 4 bases and J by 6 bases, with 10 bases between. Per the germline V gene, CDR1 is MNHEY and CDR2 is SVGAGI. This TCR was recovered from a middle-aged woman in good health. Some clones in this sample may be carry-over from other donors' samples. The sample consisted of PBMCs. The chain carries TRBV6-5 and TRBJ1-5; D may be TRBD1 (5 bases). The CDR3 spells CASSWGWGQPQHF. The CDR3 bases are TGTGCCAGCAGTTGGGGGTGGGGTCAGCCCCAGCATTTT.